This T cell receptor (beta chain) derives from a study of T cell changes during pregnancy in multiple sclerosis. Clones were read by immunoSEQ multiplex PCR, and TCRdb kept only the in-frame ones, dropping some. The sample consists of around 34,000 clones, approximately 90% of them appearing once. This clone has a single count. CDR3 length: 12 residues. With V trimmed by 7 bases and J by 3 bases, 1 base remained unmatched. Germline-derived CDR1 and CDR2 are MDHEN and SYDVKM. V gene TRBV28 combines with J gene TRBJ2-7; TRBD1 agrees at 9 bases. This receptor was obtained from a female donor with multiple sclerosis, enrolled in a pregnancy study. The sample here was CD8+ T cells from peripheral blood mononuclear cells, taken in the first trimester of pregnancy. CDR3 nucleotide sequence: TGTGCCAGCAAGGGACAGGGCTACGAGCAGTACTTC. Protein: CASKGQGYEQYF.